These T cell receptor beta chains were read from a single sample in a study of B cell selection in AIRE deficiency. Some clones are missing from TCRdb's copy, which holds only in-frame ones; the method was immunoSEQ multiplex PCR. The sample has some 25,000 clones, 95% to 98% seen once. The source material was CD4+CD127+ conventional T cells sorted from PBMCs. Source of these receptors: a human donor in good health. Both conserved end residues are part of each CDR3. The D gene is left open where the match is weak. Expanded clones are given a class, and other clones once, few, many or no size at all.

J gene	V gene	D gene	clone size	CDR3 protein	CDR3 DNA
TRBJ1-4	TRBV7-2	TRBD1	-	CASSRTGRNEKLFF	TGTGCCAGCAGCCGGACAGGGCGTAATGAAAAACTGTTTTTT
TRBJ1-5	TRBV6-1	-	-	CASHERDTIQWPQHF	TGTGCCAGCCACGAGCGGGACACAATACAGTGGCCCCAGCATTTT
TRBJ1-5	TRBV19	TRBD1	-	CASSMGTGDIRGNQPQHF	TGTGCCAGTAGTATGGGGACAGGGGACATCCGTGGCAATCAGCCCCAGCATTTT
TRBJ2-7	TRBV6-5	-	once	CASSDTGYEQYF	TGTGCCAGCAGTGACACAGGGTACGAGCAGTACTTC
TRBJ2-1	TRBV4-3	-	-	CASSQDYNEQFF	TGCGCCAGCAGCCAGGACTACAATGAGCAGTTCTTC
TRBJ1-2	TRBV6-6	-	-	CASSSSDRTLYGYTF	TGTGCCAGCAGTTCTTCCGACAGGACGCTCTATGGCTACACCTTC
TRBJ2-1	TRBV28	-	-	CASSTQGGEQFF	TGTGCCAGCAGTACACAGGGCGGAGAGCAGTTCTTC
TRBJ2-7	TRBV5-1	TRBD2	-	CASSLEFVGLAGTYEQYF	TGCGCCAGCAGCTTGGAATTCGTAGGGCTAGCGGGGACCTACGAGCAGTACTTC
TRBJ1-1	TRBV6-5	-	-	CASSVAGGNTEAFF	TGTGCCAGCAGTGTAGCGGGAGGGAACACTGAAGCTTTCTTT
TRBJ1-2	TRBV5-6	-	-	CASSLGGNYGYTF	TGTGCCAGCAGCTTGGGGGGTAACTATGGCTACACCTTC
TRBJ2-3	TRBV5-1	-	-	CASSLAGQASDTQYF	TGCGCCAGCAGCTTGGCCGGCCAGGCATCCGATACGCAGTATTTT
TRBJ1-5	TRBV19	-	-	CASSIVPGSNQPQHF	TGTGCCAGTAGTATAGTACCGGGGAGCAATCAGCCCCAGCATTTT
TRBJ1-6	TRBV6-1	TRBD1	once	CASRGQGVNSPLHF	TGTGCCAGCAGAGGGCAGGGGGTTAATTCACCCCTCCACTTT
TRBJ2-2	TRBV4-1	-	-	CASSRRDTGELFF	TGCGCCAGCAGCCGGAGGGACACCGGGGAGCTGTTTTTT
TRBJ2-1	TRBV6-6	-	once	CASSPRNEQFF	TGTGCCAGCAGCCCGAGGAATGAGCAGTTCTTC
TRBJ2-7	TRBV6-6	-	-	CASSNQGDEQYF	TGTGCCAGCAGTAACCAAGGGGACGAGCAGTACTTC
TRBJ1-2	TRBV5-6	-	-	CASFLQGNYGYTF	TGTGCCAGCTTTTTACAGGGAAACTATGGCTACACCTTC
TRBJ2-7	TRBV28	TRBD1	-	CASSSGQGGSYEQYF	TGTGCCAGCAGCTCGGGACAGGGGGGGTCCTACGAGCAGTACTTC
TRBJ2-1	TRBV7-3	TRBD2	-	CASSRRDYYNEQFF	TGTGCCAGCAGCCGCCGGGACTACTACAATGAGCAGTTCTTC
TRBJ1-1	TRBV7-2	-	once	CASSPSGAPRTEAFF	TGTGCCAGCAGCCCTTCGGGGGCTCCAAGGACTGAAGCTTTCTTT
TRBJ2-2	TRBV9	-	once	CASSPPHGLALNTGELFF	TGTGCCAGCAGCCCCCCCCATGGGCTAGCATTGAACACCGGGGAGCTGTTTTTT
TRBJ2-3	TRBV15	-	-	CATSRGGEGFTDTQYF	TGTGCCACCAGCAGAGGAGGGGAAGGTTTTACAGATACGCAGTATTTT
TRBJ2-3	TRBV13	TRBD1	-	CASSPQGADTQYF	TGTGCCAGCAGCCCACAGGGGGCAGATACGCAGTATTTT
TRBJ2-5	TRBV19	-	-	CASSKAERRETQYF	TGTGCCAGTAGTAAGGCGGAGAGGAGAGAGACCCAGTACTTC
TRBJ1-3	TRBV6-4	-	-	CASSENVGRGAGNTIYF	TGTGCCAGCAGTGAAAATGTTGGCAGAGGAGCTGGAAACACCATATATTTT
TRBJ2-1	TRBV4-1	-	-	CASSRRPLARNEQFF	TGCGCCAGCAGCCGCCGCCCCCTAGCGAGGAATGAGCAGTTCTTC
TRBJ2-7	TRBV2	-	-	CASSITYEQYF	TGTGCCAGCTCTATTACCTACGAGCAGTACTTC
TRBJ1-2	TRBV7-1	TRBD1	-	CASSADRGPYGYTF	TGTGCCAGCAGCGCAGACAGGGGACCCTATGGCTACACCTTC
TRBJ1-2	TRBV27	TRBD1	-	CASRHQSPGQGGGTYGYTF	TGTGCCAGCAGGCACCAATCTCCGGGACAGGGGGGGGGCACGTATGGCTACACCTTC
TRBJ2-7	TRBV4-3	TRBD2	-	CASSQGEAGVREQYF	TGCGCCAGCAGCCAAGGGGAAGCGGGAGTCCGAGAGCAGTACTTC
TRBJ2-3	TRBV4-3	-	-	CASSQEWEDTQYF	TGCGCCAGCAGCCAAGAGTGGGAAGATACGCAGTATTTT
TRBJ1-1	TRBV5-1	-	-	CASSLDPRIHLNTEAFF	TGCGCCAGCAGCCTCGACCCGCGAATCCATTTGAACACTGAAGCTTTCTTT
TRBJ1-6	TRBV30	TRBD1	-	CAWRGRGPLSSPLHF	TGTGCCTGGAGGGGTAGGGGGCCACTATCTTCACCCCTCCACTTT
TRBJ2-1	TRBV6-6	-	-	CASSYPDSPEEFF	TGTGCCAGCAGTTACCCGGACAGTCCCGAGGAGTTCTTC
TRBJ1-4	TRBV21-1	-	-	CASSKDGGKAGGAHNEKLFF	TGTGCCAGCAGCAAAGATGGCGGAAAAGCTGGGGGCGCCCATAATGAAAAACTGTTTTTT
TRBJ1-2	TRBV28	TRBD1	-	CASSLGQGFGYTF	TGTGCCAGCAGTTTGGGACAGGGCTTTGGCTACACCTTC
TRBJ2-5	TRBV18	-	-	CASSLSRAQETQYF	TGTGCCAGCTCACTTAGCCGGGCCCAAGAGACCCAGTACTTC
TRBJ2-4	TRBV7-9	-	-	CASSLTSGNIQYF	TGTGCCAGCAGCTTAACGTCCGGGAACATTCAGTACTTC
TRBJ2-3	TRBV4-3	TRBD2	-	CASSQEGREGRNTQYF	TGCGCCAGCAGCCAAGAAGGGCGGGAGGGCCGAAATACGCAGTATTTT
TRBJ1-4	TRBV28	-	-	CASSSGPPGLGKLFF	TGTGCCAGCAGTTCAGGACCCCCCGGGCTTGGAAAACTGTTTTTT
TRBJ1-4	TRBV28	-	-	CASSFYTPTNEKLFF	TGTGCCAGCAGTTTCTATACCCCAACTAATGAAAAACTGTTTTTT
TRBJ1-2	TRBV9	-	-	CASSAGHGNYGYTF	TGTGCCAGCAGCGCGGGACACGGGAACTATGGCTACACCTTC
TRBJ1-1	TRBV18	-	once	CASSPFPGQEAFF	TGTGCCAGCTCACCCTTCCCCGGGCAGGAAGCTTTCTTT
TRBJ2-3	TRBV11-2	TRBD2	-	CASSLTSGPTDTQYF	TGTGCCAGCAGTCTGACTAGCGGGCCCACAGATACGCAGTATTTT
TRBJ2-7	TRBV5-4	-	-	CASSSYLSGEQYF	TGTGCCAGCAGCTCATATCTATCAGGGGAGCAGTACTTC
TRBJ2-7	TRBV7-2	TRBD1	-	CASSGQGAGYEQYF	TGTGCCAGCAGCGGACAGGGGGCAGGCTACGAGCAGTACTTC
TRBJ2-6	TRBV6-6	-	-	CASRPNSGANVLTF	TGTGCCAGCAGACCAAACTCTGGGGCCAACGTCCTGACTTTC
TRBJ2-3	TRBV28	-	-	CASSPLSPGPQYF	TGTGCCAGCAGTCCCCTAAGCCCGGGGCCGCAGTATTTT
TRBJ1-6	TRBV2	TRBD1	-	CASSWDRDESPLHF	TGTGCCAGCAGCTGGGACAGGGATGAATCACCCCTCCACTTT
TRBJ2-5	TRBV10-3	-	-	CAISAGQETQYF	TGTGCCATCAGTGCTGGTCAGGAGACCCAGTACTTC
TRBJ2-1	TRBV15	-	-	CATSSNLGTYSYNEQFF	TGTGCCACCAGCAGCAACCTCGGGACGTACTCCTACAATGAGCAGTTCTTC
TRBJ2-1	TRBV19	-	-	CASSFRDVHNEQFF	TGTGCCAGTAGTTTCCGGGACGTTCACAATGAGCAGTTCTTC